These T cell receptor beta chains were read from a single sample in a study of T cell responses to AZD1222 COVID-19 vaccine. This table comes from immunoSEQ multiplex PCR, and its TCRdb copy is limited to in-frame clones, with some not included. The sample lists roughly 130,000 clones; around 84% were seen once. Sequenced here: peripheral blood, sampled on day 0 of AZD1222 vaccination. The receptors were gathered from an adult in good health. Each CDR3 is given with its conserved first and last residue. A D gene is named only where the DNA matches it firmly. A clone size is listed for some rows: how often the clone was seen (once, few, many), or a class if it is expanded.

clone_size	v_call	j_call	d_call	cdr3_nt	cdr3_aa
NA	TRBV6-1	TRBJ1-2	NA	TGTGCCAGCAGTGAGACAGAAAACTATGGCTACACCTTC	CASSETENYGYTF
NA	TRBV12-5	TRBJ1-2	TRBD1	TGTGCTACCGCATCCGGGACAGCGACTAACTATGGCTACACCTTC	CATASGTATNYGYTF
few	TRBV9	TRBJ1-6	NA	TGTGCCAGCAGCGTAGAGGACGTCCGTAATTCACCCCTCCACTTT	CASSVEDVRNSPLHF
NA	TRBV6-5	TRBJ2-1	TRBD1	TGTGCCAGCAGTTACCCCGACAGGGTGGCCTACAATGAGCAGTTCTTC	CASSYPDRVAYNEQFF
NA	TRBV7-3	TRBJ2-7	TRBD2	TGTGCCAGCAGCTTACTGGGCGGGAGGACTTCCCACGAGCAGTACTTC	CASSLLGGRTSHEQYF
once	TRBV24-1	TRBJ2-1	NA	TGTGCCACCAGCTCAGACAGGCTTAACAATGAGCAGTTCTTC	CATSSDRLNNEQFF
NA	TRBV7-2	TRBJ2-5	TRBD2	TGTGCCAGCAGCCTTAAGACTAGCGGGGTGTACCAAGAGACCCAGTACTTC	CASSLKTSGVYQETQYF
NA	TRBV2	TRBJ2-5	NA	TGTGCCAGCACTTTGACTGGGGGAGGAGAGACCCAGTACTTC	CASTLTGGGETQYF
few	TRBV6-4	TRBJ2-3	TRBD2	TGTGCCAGCAGTACTATGACTAGCGGGAGCATAGATACGCAGTATTTT	CASSTMTSGSIDTQYF
NA	TRBV2	TRBJ1-5	NA	TGTGCCAGCAGTGAAAGGCCCCAGCCCCAGCATTTT	CASSERPQPQHF
NA	TRBV4-3	TRBJ2-7	NA	TGCGCCAGCAGCCAAGCAGGGACAAGCGGCTACGAGCAGTACTTC	CASSQAGTSGYEQYF
NA	TRBV10-3	TRBJ1-2	TRBD1	TGTGCCATCAGTGGAGACGCGGGACAGTACTATGGCTACACCTTC	CAISGDAGQYYGYTF
NA	TRBV12-3/TRBV12-4	TRBJ1-2	NA	TGTGCCAGCACCCTGGGACCTTTCTATGGCTACACCTTC	CASTLGPFYGYTF
NA	TRBV28	TRBJ2-1	NA	TGTGCCAGCAGTTTTATCGGGGATAGAGGCTACAATGAGCAGTTCTTC	CASSFIGDRGYNEQFF
NA	TRBV5-4	TRBJ1-3	NA	TGTGCCAGCAGCTTGGACAGGGGAAACACCATATATTTT	CASSLDRGNTIYF
NA	TRBV6-5	TRBJ1-1	NA	TGTGCCAGCAATGGACCCTCCATGAACACTGAAGCTTTCTTT	CASNGPSMNTEAFF